This passage covers 23 T cell receptor beta chains from one sample sequenced in a study of T cell repertoires in cytomegalovirus infection. TCRdb reprocessed the reads with MiXCR, giving one entry per CDR3 protein. The sample carries roughly 760,000 distinct CDR3 sequences, roughly 35% recorded once. The sample was PBMCs. Every receptor here comes from a human donor in good health (CMV status not recorded). Some clones in this sample may be carry-over from other donors' samples.

This clonotype was seen ten or more times. One end of the junction varies from germline; a read error may be responsible. J is TRBJ1-2 and V is TRBV7-2; D gene ambiguous. There are 11 residues in the CDR3. Germline CDR1 reads SGHTA; CDR2 reads FQGNSA. The CDR3 DNA is TGTGCCACCCCCCTTTTAAACCCCCCATCCTTC. Protein product: CATPLLNPPSF.

This chain joins TRBV6-2 or TRBV6-3 and TRBJ1-5, with 7 positions matching TRBD1. Looked up from germline, CDR1 is MNHEY and CDR2 is SVGEGT. Unmatched junction bases numbered 5, after V lost 2 bases and J lost 4 bases. This CDR3 is 15 amino acids long. The CDR3 sequence is CASSYEGRGNQPQHF. The CDR3 DNA follows: TGTGCCAGCAGTTACGAGGGCAGGGGGAATCAGCCCCAGCATTTT.

Comments on this clonotype: Given a much more abundant clone one base away, this may be a read error. The chain carries TRBV2 and TRBJ2-3; perhaps TRBD2 as D (6 bases). The CDR3 extends over 14 amino acids. V lost 4 bases and J 2 bases, leaving 10 bases between the germline ends. From germline, CDR1 is SNHLY and CDR2 FYNNEI. For the CDR3, the DNA is TGTGCCAGCAGTGCGGGACTGAACACAGATACGCAGTATTTT. It translates to CASSAGLNTDTQYF. The variable domain in full, with the rest retrieved from reference TRBV2 and TRBJ2-3, is EPEVTQTPSHQVTQMGQEVILRCVPISNHLYFYWYRQILGQKVEFLVSFYNNEISEKSEIFDDQFSVERPDGSNFTLKIRSTKLEDSAMYFCASSAGLNTDTQYFGPGTRLTVL.

With respect to this clonotype: The conserved closing phenylalanine or tryptophan is absent in this CDR3, likely reflecting a read error. Because the CDR3's place on the DNA is in doubt, the DNA is left out and the CDR3 is given as listed by TCRdb. The chain links TRBV10-3 to TRBJ2-7; the DNA was not used to check the table's D call, TRBD1. Ends included, the CDR3 has 13 residues. Germline CDR1 reads ENHRY; CDR2 reads SYGVKD. The chain's CDR3 is CAISERQGFEKYY.

The gene calls are TRBV27 and TRBJ1-2; D perhaps matches TRBD1 (6 bases). Germline CDR1 MNHEY, CDR2 SMNVEV (reference sequence). Trimming stripped 3 bases from V and 4 bases from J, with 12 bases between. This CDR3 is 14 amino acids long. This CDR3 reads CASSFQGRGYGYTF. The CDR3 DNA follows: TGTGCCAGCAGTTTTCAGGGGCGCGGCTATGGCTACACCTTC.

The rearrangement links TRBV15 to TRBJ2-3; D gene ambiguous. This CDR3 is 14 amino acids long. Germline V gives CDR1 LNHNV, CDR2 YYDKDF (reference sequence). V was shortened by 2 bases and J by 1 base, with 7 bases between the two germline ends. DNA for the CDR3: TGTGCCACCAGCAGATGGGCACGCACAGATACGCAGTATTTT. Translation: CATSRWARTDTQYF.

This sequence joins TRBV6-1 and TRBJ2-7; no reliable D call. The CDR3 contains 13 residues. Trimming removed 7 bases at V and 2 bases at J, with 12 bases between. CDR1 is MNHNS, CDR2 SASEGT, per germline. CDR3 bases: TGTGCCAGCACCGTAGTTGCTCCCTACGAGCAGTACTTC. Amino acid sequence: CASTVVAPYEQYF.

The CDR3 here is CATLEGPNEKLFF. In DNA, the CDR3 is TGTGCCACTCTAGAGGGACCAAATGAAAAACTGTTTTTT. This chain uses TRBV19 with TRBJ1-4; D perhaps matches TRBD1 (5 bases). The CDR3 is made up of 13 amino acids. The germline V gene has CDR1 LNHDA and CDR2 SQIVND (reference sequence). V lost 10 bases to trimming and J lost 5 bases, with 14 bases between them. The full variable domain, completed using reference TRBV19 and TRBJ1-4, is DGGITQSPKYLFRKEGQNVTLSCEQNLNHDAMYWYRQDPGQGLRLIYYSQIVNDFQKGDIAEGYSVSREKKESFPLTVTSAQKNPTAFYLCATLEGPNEKLFFGSGTQLSVL.

The V gene is TRBV10-3, the J gene TRBJ1-2; D gene ambiguous. CDR1 is ENHRY and CDR2 is SYGVKD in the germline V gene. Deletions cut 6 bases from V and 4 bases from J, with 12 bases between. The CDR3 is 13 residues long. CDR3 DNA: TGTGCCATCAGCCCCTCCGGGATCTATGGCTACACCTTC. Residues: CAISPSGIYGYTF.

This clonotype came up a few times. The rearrangement uses TRBV7-6 and TRBJ1-4, with TRBD1 as a possible D gene (6 bases). CDR3 length: 14 amino acids. Germline assignment: CDR1 SGHVS and CDR2 FNYEAQ. Trimming removed 1 base at V and 9 bases at J, with 12 bases between. The CDR3 reads CASSLEGVIQKLFF. The DNA for the CDR3 is TGTGCCAGCAGCTTAGAGGGGGTGATACAAAAACTGTTTTTT. Drawing the rest from reference TRBV7-6 and TRBJ1-4, the complete variable domain is GAGVSQSPRYKVTKRGQDVALRCDPISGHVSLYWYRQALGQGPEFLTYFNYEAQQDKSGLPNDRFSAERPEGSISTLTIQRTEQRDSAMYRCASSLEGVIQKLFFGSGTQLSVL.

This clonotype has a handful of counts. The chain carries TRBV29-1 and TRBJ2-6, with D perhaps matching TRBD1 (6 bases). The V end was cut by 6 bases, the J end by 4 bases, with 13 bases between. Germline V gene data show CDR1 as SQVTM and CDR2 as ANQGSEA. The CDR3 runs 14 residues. CDR3 DNA sequence: TGCAGCGTCCTACAGGGTTCCGGGGCCAACGTCCTGACTTTC. Translated, it gives CSVLQGSGANVLTF.

This clonotype was observed many times. V gene TRBV7-6 combines with J gene TRBJ2-2; the D gene is possibly TRBD1 (5 bases). The germline V and J ends were trimmed by 4 bases and 1 base, with 10 bases remaining between them. CDR3 length: 15 amino acids. Germline values: CDR1 SGHVS, CDR2 FNYEAQ. The CDR3 bases are TGTGCCAGCAGCTCGCAGGGCCAGAACACCGGGGAGCTGTTTTTT. Its translation: CASSSQGQNTGELFF.

This clonotype was detected a few times. CDR3 nucleotide sequence: TGTGCCAGCAGCTTTCGCGGAGGGATGGACTACGAGCAGTACTTC. Residues: CASSFRGGMDYEQYF. V is TRBV7-2 and J is TRBJ2-7, with D perhaps TRBD2 (6 bases). There are 15 residues in the CDR3. Germline assignment: CDR1 SGHTA and CDR2 FQGNSA. V shed 3 bases and J shed 3 bases, with 15 bases lying between them.

There are a few counts of this clonotype. This chain connects TRBV7-3 to TRBJ2-1; 9 nucleotides align to TRBD2. The CDR3 contains 18 residues. Unmatched junction bases numbered 9, after V lost 3 bases and J lost 0 bases. Germline V lookup: CDR1 SGHTA, CDR2 FQGTGA. CDR3 sequence: CASSLGLGRGGSYNEQFF. CDR3 nucleotide sequence: TGTGCCAGCAGCTTGGGTCTGGGGCGGGGGGGCTCCTACAATGAGCAGTTCTTC.

This clonotype came up a few times. V and J are TRBV7-9 and TRBJ2-7; maybe TRBD2 (6 bases). The germline gives CDR1 SEHNR, CDR2 FQNEAQ (reference sequence). V shed 5 bases and J shed 4 bases, with 21 bases lying between them. This CDR3 is 16 amino acids long. CDR3 sequence: CASSHGSGQTSYEQYF. DNA of the CDR3: TGTGCCAGCAGCCATGGAAGCGGGCAGACCTCTTACGAGCAGTACTTC.

The V and J genes are TRBV6-1 and TRBJ2-6; tentatively, D is TRBD1 (6 bases). The CDR3 is 17 residues long. In germline, CDR1 is MNHNS, CDR2 SASEGT. V lost 3 bases to trimming and J lost 0 bases, with 12 bases between them. Here the CDR3 DNA reads TGTGCCAGCAGTGACGAGACAGGAGACTCTGGGGCCAACGTCCTGACTTTC. Residues: CASSDETGDSGANVLTF.

This clonotype was counted between two and nine times. This chain links TRBV6-5 with TRBJ2-2; no clear D. With 3 bases removed from V and 7 bases from J, the gap between germline ends came to 12 bases. The CDR3 contains 14 residues. The germline gives CDR1 MNHEY, CDR2 SVGAGI. The CDR3 is CASSYSLSGGELFF. Written as DNA, the CDR3 is TGTGCCAGCAGTTATTCCCTTAGTGGCGGGGAGCTGTTTTTT.

This clonotype was seen only a few times. The chain couples TRBV7-9 to TRBJ1-1; D remains unclear. The V and J ends lost 7 bases and 4 bases respectively, with 13 bases between them. Germline assignment: CDR1 SEHNR and CDR2 FQNEAQ (reference sequence). The CDR3 has 13 residues. CDR3 DNA sequence: TGTGCCAGCACCTTGGAGGCCCGCACTGAAGCTTTCTTT. It encodes CASTLEARTEAFF.

V is TRBV6-2 or TRBV6-3 and J is TRBJ1-5, with D unclear. This CDR3 has 17 amino acids. The V gene lost 6 bases and the J gene lost 2 bases, with 20 bases spanning the gap. Per germline, CDR1 MNHEY and CDR2 SVGEGT. CDR3 nucleotides: TGTGCCAGCAGCCGAGCACGAAACACGGGTGGCAATCAGCCCCAGCATTTT. Translated: CASSRARNTGGNQPQHF.

The rearrangement links TRBV7-9 to TRBJ1-1; D is undetermined. The CDR3 is 14 residues long. Germline-derived CDR1 and CDR2 are SEHNR and FQNEAQ (reference sequence). V gave up 4 bases and J gave up 5 bases, with 14 bases separating them. CDR3 sequence: CASSSMALGTEAFF. CDR3 nucleotide sequence: TGTGCCAGCAGCTCAATGGCCTTGGGGACTGAAGCTTTCTTT.

This clonotype was counted ten times or more. The V call is TRBV7-2, the J call TRBJ1-5; the D gene is possibly TRBD1 (5 bases). Trimming cost V 4 bases and J 2 bases, with 9 bases left between them. This CDR3 region has 14 residues. Germline V CDR1 and CDR2: SGHTA, FQGNSA. CDR3 bases: TGTGCCAGCAGCTCCGACAGCGGCAATCAGCCCCAGCATTTT. Translation: CASSSDSGNQPQHF. Drawing the rest from reference TRBV7-2 and TRBJ1-5, the complete variable domain is GAGVSQSPSNKVTEKGKDVELRCDPISGHTALYWYRQSLGQGLEFLIYFQGNSAPDKSGLPSDRFSAERTGGSVSTLTIQRTQQEDSAVYLCASSSDSGNQPQHFGDGTRLSIL.

CDR3 DNA: TGTGCCAGCAGCTTGGATCCCACAGGAGCTAACTATGGCTACACCTTC. This sequence encodes CASSLDPTGANYGYTF. The rearrangement links TRBV5-5 to TRBJ1-2, with D perhaps matching TRBD1 (5 bases). Germline V CDR1 and CDR2: SGHKS, YYEKEE (reference sequence). This CDR3 comprises 16 residues. Trimming left V 0 bases short and J 0 bases short, with 12 bases between.

The rearrangement uses TRBV28 and TRBJ2-5, with 9 bases fitting TRBD2. The junction had 5 bases not matched to a gene; V was cut back by 5 bases and J by 4 bases. The CDR3 runs to 14 residues. Germline CDR1 MDHEN, CDR2 SYDVKM. The CDR3 DNA reads as TGTGCCAGCAGTCCGCGGGAGGGCCCAGAGACCCAGTACTTC. Protein: CASSPREGPETQYF.